The subject of this entry is one TCR beta chain. Its antigen remains undetermined. No base quality information exists; no much larger clone differs at one position. The source of the sample is a study of blood T cell repertoires in COVID-19 (dated by TCRdb to the early 2020s). Study-wide context: The collaborator samples originated in the United States, Italy and Spain and spanned the acute and convalescent phases of COVID-19. The material from the prospective study consisted of cDNA or gDNA derived from T cells, B-cell-depleted T cells, or PBMCs. The dataset comprised deeply sampled blood TCRbeta repertoires from subjects exposed to, actively infected with, or recovered from COVID-19. The repertoires were released in a freely available public database intended as a resource for research on the immune response to SARS-CoV-2. The samples were drawn from the first 160 participants of the ongoing ImmuneRACE study and from about 1,200 subjects provided by 6 global collaborators. A de-identified subject ID, COVID-19 status, age in years and sex were almost always included in the sample metadata. Where available, HLA class I and class II types were taken from metadata supplied by the sample provider and were not determined by assay-based typing.

CDR1 and CDR2 were assigned from the germline V gene as MNHNS and SASEGT. Trimming takes 0 bases off V and 7 bases off J; junction bases not matched to a gene: 6. The cysteine opens and the phenylalanine closes a CDR3 of 15 amino acids. Just the 45-base CDR3 DNA is kept, in frame starting at base 1. TCRbeta CDR3 regions were amplified from genomic DNA by means of the immunoSEQ Assay, a bias-controlled multiplex PCR. Under the source paper's analysis protocol: The number of nucleated cells in each sample was estimated from the amplification of reference gene primers within the assay. Sequence reads were collapsed and filtered to measure the absolute abundance of every unique TCRbeta CDR3 rearrangement. For each sample, productive Simpson clonality was calculated as the square root of Simpson's diversity index over productive rearrangements. Imported from immuneACCESS, the table was reduced by TCRdb to in-frame sequences with V and J called. These copies leave out some clones; in studies compared against another copy, an unresolved V gene accounts for under half, and the cause of the remainder is not known. D and trimming were read from the DNA, whereas the V and J calls and clone size are those reported in that table. The sample records a few hundred thousand clones, 70% to 90% of which are singletons. The leading ten clones occupy around 4.5% of the sample.

In the prospective study, participants were roughly 18 to 100 years old, resided in fewer than 25 geographic areas of the United States, and were enrolled through a virtual design. In the prospective study, participants were assigned to cohorts based on the clinical history participants reported in a screening survey and a study questionnaire. For ImmuneRACE Cohort 3, a participant was defined as recovered based on two consecutive negative NP/OP PCR tests, clearance by a healthcare professional, or resolution of symptoms. In the prospective study, mobile phlebotomists collected whole blood, serum and a nasopharyngeal or oropharyngeal swab from each participant. Over a roughly 2-month period, participants in the prospective study had the option of providing additional blood draws and questionnaires. Prospective study blood samples were shipped either frozen or at room temperature before DNA extraction.

Study-level results and caveats: The amount of clinical and demographic metadata varied by source and participant and was provided uncurated.

The rearrangement joined TRBV6-1 to TRBJ1-1; 9 nucleotides in the junction match TRBD1. This clonotype originated in a woman aged 30 to 39 who had recovered from COVID-19. Sequences were obtained from PBMCs or T cells enriched from blood (not recorded which). The CDR3 corresponds to CASSEAGWTGVEAFF. The DNA reads TGTGCCAGCAGTGAAGCGGGGTGGACAGGGGTTGAAGCTTTCTTT.